This T cell receptor beta chain was recovered during a study of cytomegalovirus exposure and HLA in healthy donors. PCR primers comprised 60 Vbeta and 13 Jbeta primers. Sequenced by immunoSEQ multiplex PCR; TCRdb stores in-frame clones only, minus some. The table shows nearly 95,000 clones, with roughly 79% occurring only once. This clone was seen just once. Germline CDR1 is GTSNPN and CDR2 is SVGIG (reference sequence). The ends were cut back, 2 bases at V and 1 base at J, with 12 bases in the middle. The CDR3 contains 14 residues. The receptor's source is a middle-aged woman in good health and CMV-seronegative. The chain has TRBV30 and TRBJ2-7, with a tentative D call TRBD2 (6 bases). The sample was PBMCs. In DNA, the CDR3 is TGTGCCTGGAGTCTCATTGGGGGGTCCTACGAGCAGTACTTC. Translated: CAWSLIGGSYEQYF.